The TCR beta chain under discussion was sequenced for a study of metastatic and nonmetastatic thyroid tumors. Study-level background: Repertoire data that came from the blood and tumor or nodule tissue of malignant and benign thyroid patients were compared. Study outcomes and limitations: TCR beta diversity was reportedly significantly higher in malignant thyroid tumors than benign nodules, in blood and tumor.

Each patient went into thyroid surgery without having received any treatment. In the original processing: Built for papillary thyroid cancer, a distant-metastasis classifier drew on CDR3 differences across clinicopathological groups. TCRdb redid the clone calls on the PCR reads using MiXCR. V and J calls and clone size were set by TCRdb, not the authors. The sample lists 30,000 to 40,000 clones, around an eighth seen once, with over 7.5% in the top ten. Many counts were recorded for this clone. Its antigen is unidentified. The TCR sequence derives from a female donor with papillary thyroid cancer or a benign thyroid nodule (not recorded which). Some clones in this sample may be carry-over from other donors' samples. Sequenced sample: blood.

This CDR3 reads CASSVALMEGELFF. CDR3 sequence (DNA): TGTGCCAGCAGCGTAGCTTTGATGGAGGGGGAGCTGTTTTTT. The chain recombines TRBV9 with TRBJ2-2; D gene ambiguous. This CDR3 contains 14 residues. Trimming pared 0 bases from V and 8 bases from J, leaving 11 bases between. Looked up from germline, CDR1 is SGDLS and CDR2 is YYNGEE.